Below, 16 T cell receptor beta chains from the same sample are listed, as sequenced in a study of T cells in Graves' hyperthyroidism and ophthalmopathy. RNA transcripts served as the template for amplifying TCR beta CDR3 regions. An initial round of RT-PCR targeting the TCR CDR3 relied on the HTBI primer set. A single record per CDR3 protein comes from TCRdb applying MiXCR to the multiplex PCR reads. In the table there are around 690,000 distinct CDR3 sequences, 17% of which are singletons. Sequencing used blood. The receptors derive from a man aged 50 to 60 with Graves' hyperthyroidism.

In regard to this clonotype: A much larger clone lies one base from this, so it may be a read error. The rearrangement links TRBV27 to TRBJ2-5, with TRBD1 identical over 9 bases. CDR1 MNHEY and CDR2 SMNVEV come from the germline V gene (reference sequence). The CDR3 is made up of 14 amino acids. The CDR3 sequence: CTSRHWDREETQYF. DNA for the CDR3: TGTACCAGCAGGCATTGGGACAGGGAAGAGACCCAGTACTTC.

Remarks on this clonotype: A read error may account for a junction end that differs from germline. The chain links TRBV9 to TRBJ2-2; a weak D match, TRBD2 (7 bases). The CDR3 sequence is 16 residues long. Germline V CDR1 and CDR2: SGDLS, YYNGEE. CDR3 region: CASSVAGGRVTGGLFF. As DNA, the CDR3 is TGTGCCAGCAGCGTAGCGGGGGGCAGGGTCACCGGGGGGCTGTTTTTT.

This clonotype was seen repeatedly, ten times or more. The chain is built from TRBV18 and TRBJ1-1; D uncertain. Germline V gene lookup returns CDR1 KGHSH and CDR2 LQKENI. There are 16 residues in the CDR3. Trimming removed 3 bases from V and 0 bases from J, with 14 bases in between. Here the CDR3 DNA reads TGTGCCAGCTCACCGGGGATGGCCCCGATGAACACTGAAGCTTTCTTT. It is translated as CASSPGMAPMNTEAFF.

A few counts support this clonotype. The chain is built from TRBV6-1 and TRBJ1-5; TRBD1 might be the D (5 bases). The CDR3 runs 13 residues. The V gene's germline CDR1 is MNHNS and CDR2 SASEGT. V lost 8 bases to trimming and J lost 3 bases, with 11 bases between them. The CDR3 protein is CASAGSPNQPQHF. The CDR3, as DNA: TGTGCCAGCGCAGGGAGCCCCAATCAGCCCCAGCATTTT.

This clonotype was seen at least ten times. J is TRBJ1-1 and V is TRBV29-1, with D unclear. The CDR3 is 13 amino acids. Trimming took off 7 bases at V and 1 base at J, with 13 bases between the two ends. CDR1 and CDR2 (germline): SQVTM, ANQGSEA. CDR3 DNA sequence: TGCAGCGCGGATGGAGTTTCGAACACTGAAGCTTTCTTT. Translation: CSADGVSNTEAFF.

In its sample, this clonotype was seen many times. The J gene is TRBJ2-2, the V gene TRBV11-2, with 8 bases aligning to TRBD2. The CDR3 runs 17 residues. The V segment lost 3 bases and the J segment 1 base; nucleotides outside the gene matches: 7. The germline gives CDR1 SGHAT, CDR2 FQNNGV. CDR3 DNA: TGTGCCAGCAGCTTCCGACGGGGGGGATGGAACACCGGGGAGCTGTTTTTT. This encodes CASSFRRGGWNTGELFF.

This clonotype has a count of ten or more. The chain links TRBV7-2 to TRBJ2-3; D assignment may be TRBD1 or TRBD2 (5 bases each). CDR3 length: 15 residues. The V gene lost 6 bases and the J gene lost 4 bases, with 17 bases spanning the gap. Germline V gene data show CDR1 as SGHTA and CDR2 as FQGNSA. The CDR3 reads CASRLRGLNSDTQYF. The CDR3 DNA reads TGTGCCAGCAGGCTCCGGGGCCTAAATTCAGATACGCAGTATTTT.

This clonotype was observed a single time. The chain combines TRBV7-2 with TRBJ2-3; a weak D match, TRBD1 (6 bases). V gave up 2 bases and J gave up 2 bases, with 8 bases separating them. Germline V gives CDR1 SGHTA, CDR2 FQGNSA. The CDR3 spans 14 residues. The CDR3 DNA reads as TGTGCCAGCAGCTTAAGACAGGACACAGATACGCAGTATTTT. Its translation: CASSLRQDTDTQYF.

The chain links TRBV4-3 to TRBJ2-7, with 11 bases lining up with TRBD2. The ends lost 2 bases at V and 4 bases at J; junction bases unmatched: 4. The CDR3 runs 15 residues. Germline lookup yields CDR1 LGHNA and CDR2 YSLEER. The CDR3: CASSQMTSGKYEQYF. The CDR3 DNA sequence: TGCGCCAGCAGCCAAATGACTAGCGGGAAGTACGAGCAGTACTTC.

The chain combines TRBV28 with TRBJ1-4; D possibly corresponds to TRBD1 (6 bases). CDR3 length: 14 residues. V was shortened by 6 bases and J by 5 bases, with 13 bases between the two germline ends. Germline V gene data show CDR1 as MDHEN and CDR2 as SYDVKM. CDR3 DNA: TGTGCCAGCAGAAAACGAGGACAGAATGAAAAACTGTTTTTT. Translating it yields CASRKRGQNEKLFF.

The gene calls are TRBV5-5 and TRBJ2-2; tentative D call: TRBD1 (5 bases). The CDR3 totals 12 residues. Germline CDR1 reads SGHKS; CDR2 reads YYEKEE (reference sequence). V was shortened by 3 bases and J by 8 bases, with 8 bases between the two germline ends. CDR3 nucleotides: TGTGCCAGCAGCTCCTGGACAGGGGAGCTGTTTTTT. Translating gives CASSSWTGELFF. The full variable domain, its missing parts supplied by reference TRBV5-5 and TRBJ2-2, is DAGVTQSPTHLIKTRGQQVTLRCSPISGHKSVSWYQQVLGQGPQFIFQYYEKEERGRGNFPDRFSARQFPNYSSELNVNALLLGDSALYLCASSSWTGELFFGEGSRLTVL.

This clonotype turned up a few times. The chain uses TRBV4-1 and TRBJ2-7; possibly TRBD2 for D (5 bases). V lost 0 bases, J lost 1 base, and 10 bases lay in between. This CDR3 region has 15 residues. CDR1 is MGHRA and CDR2 is YSYEKL in the germline V gene. The CDR3 region has the DNA TGCGCCAGCAGCCAAGATCGGGAAGGTTCCTACGAGCAGTACTTC. Encoded protein: CASSQDREGSYEQYF.

The genes are TRBV27 and TRBJ2-2; 9 positions match TRBD2. V dropped 4 bases and J dropped 0; count of bases not matched to a gene: 18. CDR1 and CDR2 (germline): MNHEY, SMNVEV (reference sequence). The CDR3 has 21 amino acids. CDR3 nucleotide sequence: TGTGCCAGCAGTTACCAACCGGGACTAGCCCCTGATTTAGCGAACACCGGGGAGCTGTTTTTT. Protein: CASSYQPGLAPDLANTGELFF.

This chain joins TRBV25-1 and TRBJ2-3; no clear D gene. CDR1 is MGHDK, CDR2 SYGVNS, per germline. CDR3 size: 13 residues. The V end was cut by 2 bases, the J end by 2 bases, with 5 bases between. In DNA, the CDR3 is TGTGCCAGCAGTGAACATATCACAGATACGCAGTATTTT. It yields the protein CASSEHITDTQYF.

Points on this clonotype: This may come from a read error, since a much larger clone is one base off. The chain carries TRBV28 and TRBJ1-2, with D possibly matching TRBD1 (6 bases). V lost 3 bases, J lost 3 bases, and 8 bases lay in between. The CDR3 sequence is 13 residues long. The germline gives CDR1 MDHEN, CDR2 SYDVKM. The CDR3, as DNA: TGTGCCAGCAGTTTCAGGGGATACTATGGCTACACCTTC. It specifies CASSFRGYYGYTF.

This clonotype appeared a single time. The gene calls are TRBV9 and TRBJ2-7, with D possibly TRBD1 on 6 matching bases. This CDR3 is 13 amino acids long. V was trimmed by 0 bases and J by 7 bases, leaving 11 bases between them. Germline values: CDR1 SGDLS, CDR2 YYNGEE. CDR3: CASSVVGAGEQYF. DNA for the CDR3: TGTGCCAGCAGCGTAGTGGGGGCGGGTGAGCAGTACTTC.